Listed below are T cell receptor beta chains from one sample, sequenced in a study of T cell responses to AZD1222 COVID-19 vaccine. Data came from immunoSEQ multiplex PCR; TCRdb stores just in-frame clones and leaves some out. The sample consists of 85,000 to 130,000 clones, 75% to 90% of them appearing once. The input for sequencing was peripheral blood, taken on day 0 of AZD1222 vaccination. The receptors were gathered from an adult in good health. The CDR3 runs from the conserved cysteine through the conserved F or W. Each record gives: clone size, D gene, J gene, V gene, CDR3 protein, CDR3 DNA. A D gene is named only where the DNA matches it firmly. Clone size is shown for a subset of rows, as once, few, many or a class of expanded clone.

.,TRBD1,TRBJ2-3,TRBV6-2/TRBV6-3,CASSKSRDRGIKTDTQYF,TGTGCCAGCAGCAAAAGCCGGGACAGGGGAATAAAGACAGATACGCAGTATTTT
once,.,TRBJ1-1,TRBV20-1,CSARGDSEAFF,TGCAGTGCTAGAGGCGACAGTGAAGCTTTCTTT
.,.,TRBJ2-5,TRBV27,CATSKLGETQYF,TGTGCCACCTCCAAGCTGGGGGAGACCCAGTACTTC
few,TRBD1,TRBJ2-7,TRBV27,CASSLRDRREKQYF,TGTGCCAGCAGTTTAAGGGACAGGAGAGAAAAGCAGTACTTC
.,.,TRBJ2-3,TRBV6-5,CASTRPETDTQYF,TGTGCCAGCACCCGGCCGGAGACAGATACGCAGTATTTT
.,.,TRBJ2-2,TRBV24-1,CATSAPYGTQQNTGELFF,TGTGCCACCAGTGCCCCTTACGGGACACAGCAGAACACCGGGGAGCTGTTTTTT
.,.,TRBJ2-3,TRBV5-1,CASSLGATTSTDTQYF,TGCGCCAGCAGCTTGGGCGCGACTACTAGCACAGATACGCAGTATTTT
once,.,TRBJ1-3,TRBV19,CASREGPYSGNTIYF,TGTGCCAGTAGAGAGGGGCCTTACTCTGGAAACACCATATATTTT
.,.,TRBJ2-6,TRBV6-2/TRBV6-3,CASSYSPDSGANVLTF,TGTGCCAGCAGTTACTCCCCGGACTCTGGGGCCAACGTCCTGACTTTC
.,TRBD1,TRBJ1-3,TRBV6-5,CASLGRGLSGNTIYF,TGTGCCAGCCTAGGAAGGGGGCTTAGTGGAAACACCATATATTTT
.,.,TRBJ2-7,TRBV10-1,CASSSLTGSYEQYF,TGCGCCAGCAGTTCACTGACAGGTTCCTACGAGCAGTACTTC
.,.,TRBJ2-2,TRBV11-3,CASSSRGGRVEAGELFF,TGTGCCAGCAGCTCTAGGGGAGGAAGGGTAGAGGCCGGGGAGCTGTTTTTT
few,.,TRBJ2-1,TRBV9,CASSVDPGEKYNEQFF,TGTGCCAGCAGCGTAGATCCGGGAGAAAAGTACAATGAGCAGTTCTTC
.,TRBD1,TRBJ1-1,TRBV10-3,CAISAGGTEAFF,TGTGCCATCAGCGCAGGGGGCACTGAAGCTTTCTTT